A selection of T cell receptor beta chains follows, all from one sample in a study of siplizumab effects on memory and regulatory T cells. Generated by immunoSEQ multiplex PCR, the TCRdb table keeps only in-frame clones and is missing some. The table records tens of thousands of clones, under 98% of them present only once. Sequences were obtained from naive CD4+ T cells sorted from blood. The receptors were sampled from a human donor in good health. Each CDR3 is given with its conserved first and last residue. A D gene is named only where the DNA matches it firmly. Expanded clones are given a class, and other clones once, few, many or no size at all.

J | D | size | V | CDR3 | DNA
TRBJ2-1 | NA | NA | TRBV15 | CATSSRGTKPYNEQFF | TGTGCCACCAGCAGTCGGGGCACAAAGCCTTACAATGAGCAGTTCTTC
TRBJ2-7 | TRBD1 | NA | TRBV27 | CASSPRTGMNYEQYF | TGTGCCAGCAGTCCAAGGACAGGGATGAACTACGAGCAGTACTTC
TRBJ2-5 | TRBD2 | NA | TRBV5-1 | CASSLGTRARETQYF | TGCGCCAGCAGCTTGGGGACTAGGGCGAGGGAGACCCAGTACTTC
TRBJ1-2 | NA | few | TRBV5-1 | CASSLEGFNYGYTF | TGCGCCAGCAGCTTGGAGGGCTTTAACTATGGCTACACCTTC
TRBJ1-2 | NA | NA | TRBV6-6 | CASSYSRSRANYGYTF | TGTGCCAGCAGTTACTCGAGGTCCCGAGCTAACTATGGCTACACCTTC
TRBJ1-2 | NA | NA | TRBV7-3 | CASSLSGRSGYTF | TGTGCCAGCAGCTTGAGCGGCAGGTCTGGCTACACCTTC
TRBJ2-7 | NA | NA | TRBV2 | CASRRQTLDEQYF | TGTGCCAGCAGGAGGCAGACTTTGGACGAGCAGTACTTC
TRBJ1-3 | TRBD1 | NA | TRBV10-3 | CAISKDRGSGNTIYF | TGTGCCATCAGCAAGGACAGGGGGTCTGGAAACACCATATATTTT
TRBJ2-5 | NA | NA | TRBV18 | CASSPMGETQYF | TGTGCCAGCTCACCGATGGGAGAGACCCAGTACTTC
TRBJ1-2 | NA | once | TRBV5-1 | CASSFGQTLGGYTF | TGCGCCAGCAGCTTCGGACAGACCCTGGGAGGCTACACCTTC
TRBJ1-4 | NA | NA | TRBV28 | CASSSRGGKKGKLFF | TGTGCCAGCAGTTCGCGGGGAGGGAAGAAAGGAAAACTGTTTTTT
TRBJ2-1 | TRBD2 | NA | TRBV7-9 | CASSPPWGLAGGDEQFF | TGTGCCAGCAGCCCCCCCTGGGGACTAGCGGGAGGAGATGAGCAGTTCTTC
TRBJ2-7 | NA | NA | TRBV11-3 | CASSKRNRAAPYEQYF | TGTGCCAGCAGCAAACGAAACAGGGCTGCCCCCTACGAGCAGTACTTC
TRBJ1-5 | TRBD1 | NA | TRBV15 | CATSGTGGAVSNQPQHF | TGTGCCACCAGCGGGACAGGGGGCGCGGTTAGCAATCAGCCCCAGCATTTT
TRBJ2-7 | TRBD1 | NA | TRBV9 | CASIVPGQAAYEQYF | TGTGCCAGCATTGTCCCGGGACAGGCTGCCTACGAGCAGTACTTC
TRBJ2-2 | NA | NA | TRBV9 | CASSVTSGPNTGELFF | TGTGCCAGCAGCGTAACGAGCGGGCCCAACACCGGGGAGCTGTTTTTT
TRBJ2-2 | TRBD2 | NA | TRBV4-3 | CASSQDNLAGNTGELFF | TGCGCCAGCAGCCAAGATAACCTAGCGGGGAACACCGGGGAGCTGTTTTTT
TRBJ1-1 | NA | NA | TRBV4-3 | CASSQELGNTEAFF | TGCGCCAGCAGCCAGGAACTGGGGAACACTGAAGCTTTCTTT
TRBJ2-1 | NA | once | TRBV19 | CASSPDREDYNEQFF | TGTGCCAGTAGTCCCGACAGGGAGGACTACAATGAGCAGTTCTTC
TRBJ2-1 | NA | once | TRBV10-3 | CAISANAGTPSSYNEQFF | TGTGCCATCAGTGCCAATGCAGGGACTCCCAGCTCCTACAATGAGCAGTTCTTC
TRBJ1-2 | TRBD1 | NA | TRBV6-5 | CASSPLGQGNYGYTF | TGTGCCAGCAGCCCCCTGGGACAGGGAAACTATGGCTACACCTTC
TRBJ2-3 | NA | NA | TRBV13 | CASRSTGLDTQYF | TGTGCCAGCAGATCTACAGGGCTAGATACGCAGTATTTT
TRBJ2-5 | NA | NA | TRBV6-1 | CASSESSTQYF | TGTGCCAGCAGTGAATCGTCAACCCAGTACTTC
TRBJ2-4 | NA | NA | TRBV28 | CASSSPGLAKNIQYF | TGTGCCAGCAGTTCCCCGGGCCTAGCCAAAAACATTCAGTACTTC
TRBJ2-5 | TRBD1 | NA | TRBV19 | CASSRGMTGGETQYF | TGTGCCAGTAGTAGGGGAATGACAGGGGGCGAGACCCAGTACTTC
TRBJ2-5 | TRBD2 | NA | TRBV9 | CASSHSIAGGEETQYF | TGTGCCAGCAGCCACTCAATAGCGGGAGGGGAAGAGACCCAGTACTTC
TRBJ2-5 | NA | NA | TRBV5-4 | CASSSGTPQETQYF | TGTGCCAGCAGCTCCGGGACACCACAAGAGACCCAGTACTTC
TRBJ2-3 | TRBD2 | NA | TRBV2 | CASSGSSGGTDTQYF | TGTGCCAGCAGTGGATCTAGCGGGGGCACAGATACGCAGTATTTT
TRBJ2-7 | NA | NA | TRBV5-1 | CASSGRRKKAYEQYF | TGCGCCAGCAGCGGCAGACGGAAAAAGGCCTACGAGCAGTACTTC
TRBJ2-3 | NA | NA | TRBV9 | CASSVEKGLQFLADTQYF | TGTGCCAGCAGCGTAGAAAAAGGGCTACAGTTCCTAGCAGATACGCAGTATTTT
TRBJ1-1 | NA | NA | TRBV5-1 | CASSLEVGMNTEAFF | TGCGCCAGCAGCTTGGAGGTCGGAATGAACACTGAAGCTTTCTTT
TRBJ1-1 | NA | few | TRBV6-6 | CASSSLSRWAFF | TGTGCCAGCAGTTCCCTAAGTCGGTGGGCTTTCTTT
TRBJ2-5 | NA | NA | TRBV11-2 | CASSFADAQYF | TGTGCCAGCAGCTTCGCCGATGCCCAGTACTTC
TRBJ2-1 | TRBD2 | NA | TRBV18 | CASSLLGRSGREQFF | TGTGCCAGCTCCCTCCTTGGTCGTAGCGGGAGGGAGCAGTTCTTC
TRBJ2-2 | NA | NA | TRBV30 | CAWSVLKQTGELFF | TGTGCCTGGAGTGTATTGAAGCAGACCGGGGAGCTGTTTTTT